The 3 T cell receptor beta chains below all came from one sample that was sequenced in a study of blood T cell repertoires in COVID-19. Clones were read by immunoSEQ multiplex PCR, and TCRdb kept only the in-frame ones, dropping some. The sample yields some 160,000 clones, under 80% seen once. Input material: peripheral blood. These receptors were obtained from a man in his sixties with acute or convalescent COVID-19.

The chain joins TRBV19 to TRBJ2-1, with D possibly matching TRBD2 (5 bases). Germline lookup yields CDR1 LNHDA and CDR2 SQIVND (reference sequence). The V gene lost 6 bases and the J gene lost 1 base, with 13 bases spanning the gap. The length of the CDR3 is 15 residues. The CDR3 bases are TGTGCCAGTAGAGCTAGCATTCGGTCCTACAATGAGCAGTTCTTC. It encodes CASRASIRSYNEQFF. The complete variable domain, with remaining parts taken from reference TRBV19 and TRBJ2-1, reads DGGITQSPKYLFRKEGQNVTLSCEQNLNHDAMYWYRQDPGQGLRLIYYSQIVNDFQKGDIAEGYSVSREKKESFPLTVTSAQKNPTAFYLCASRASIRSYNEQFFGPGTRLTVL.

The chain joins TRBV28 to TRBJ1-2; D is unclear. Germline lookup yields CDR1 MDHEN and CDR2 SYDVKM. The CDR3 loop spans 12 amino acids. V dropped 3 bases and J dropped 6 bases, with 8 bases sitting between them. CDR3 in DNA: TGTGCCAGCAGTTTTTATCAGGATGGCTACACCTTC. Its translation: CASSFYQDGYTF.

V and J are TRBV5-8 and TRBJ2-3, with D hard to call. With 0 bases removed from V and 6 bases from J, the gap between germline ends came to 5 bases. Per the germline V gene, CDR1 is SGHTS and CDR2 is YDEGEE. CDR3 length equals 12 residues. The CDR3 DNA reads TGTGCCAGCAGCTTGGCCCCGGATACGCAGTATTTT. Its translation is CASSLAPDTQYF.